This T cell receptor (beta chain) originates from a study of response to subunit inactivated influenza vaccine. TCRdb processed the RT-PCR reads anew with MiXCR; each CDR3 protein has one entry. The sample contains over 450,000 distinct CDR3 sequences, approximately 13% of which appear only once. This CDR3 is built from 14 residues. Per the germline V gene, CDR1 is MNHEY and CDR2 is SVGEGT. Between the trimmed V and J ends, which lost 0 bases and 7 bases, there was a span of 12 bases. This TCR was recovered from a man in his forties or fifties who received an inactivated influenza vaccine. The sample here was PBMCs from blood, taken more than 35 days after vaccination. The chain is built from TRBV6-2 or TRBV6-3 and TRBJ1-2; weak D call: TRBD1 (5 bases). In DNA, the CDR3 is TGTGCCAGCAGTTACTCCGCCAGGGTTCGTGGCTACACCTTC. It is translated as CASSYSARVRGYTF.